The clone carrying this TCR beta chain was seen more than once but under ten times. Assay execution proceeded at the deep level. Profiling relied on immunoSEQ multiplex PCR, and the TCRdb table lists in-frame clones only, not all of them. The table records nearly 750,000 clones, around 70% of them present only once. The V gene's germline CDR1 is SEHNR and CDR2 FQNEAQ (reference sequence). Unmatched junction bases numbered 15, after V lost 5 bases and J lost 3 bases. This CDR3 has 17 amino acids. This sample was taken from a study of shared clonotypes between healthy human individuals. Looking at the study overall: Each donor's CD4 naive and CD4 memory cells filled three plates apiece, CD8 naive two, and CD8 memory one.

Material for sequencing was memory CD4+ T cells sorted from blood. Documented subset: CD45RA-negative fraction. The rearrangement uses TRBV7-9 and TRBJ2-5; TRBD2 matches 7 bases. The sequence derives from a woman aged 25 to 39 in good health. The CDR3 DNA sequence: TGTGCCAGCAGCCAAGGTTCCGGGACTCGGGGGGAAGAGACCCAGTACTTC. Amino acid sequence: CASSQGSGTRGEETQYF.